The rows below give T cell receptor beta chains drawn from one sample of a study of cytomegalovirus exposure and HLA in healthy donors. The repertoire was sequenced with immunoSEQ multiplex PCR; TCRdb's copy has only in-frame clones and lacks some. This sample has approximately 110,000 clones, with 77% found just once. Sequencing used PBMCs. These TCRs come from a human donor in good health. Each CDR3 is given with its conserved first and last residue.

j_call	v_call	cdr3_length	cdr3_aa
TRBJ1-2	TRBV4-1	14	CASSQLQGSYGYTF
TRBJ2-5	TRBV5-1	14	CASSPSTGPETQYF
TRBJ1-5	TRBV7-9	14	CASSPGPGDQPQHF
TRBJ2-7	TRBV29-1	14	CSVHGLAGTYEQYF
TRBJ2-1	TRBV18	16	CASSPSGSLSYNEQFF
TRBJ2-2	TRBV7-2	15	CASSSGLTNTGELFF
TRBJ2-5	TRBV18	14	CASSSRAGQETQYF
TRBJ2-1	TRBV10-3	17	CAITPGVGRVNFDEQFF
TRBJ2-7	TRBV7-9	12	CSSSQIPYEQYF
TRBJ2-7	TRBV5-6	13	CASSLGQGNEQYF
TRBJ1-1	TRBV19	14	CASSITGVNTEAFF
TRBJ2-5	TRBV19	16	CASSISRGGGEETQYF
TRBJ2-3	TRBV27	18	CASSLGTSGRGETDTQYF
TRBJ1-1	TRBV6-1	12	CAFPRGSTEAFF
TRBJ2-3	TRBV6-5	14	CASSAGRVADTQYF
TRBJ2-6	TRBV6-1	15	CASSDGGAGANVLTF
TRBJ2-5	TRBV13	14	CASSFLAGEETQYF
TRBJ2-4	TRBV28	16	CASSLSGGGTKNIQYF
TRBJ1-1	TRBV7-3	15	CASSLTTGGTAEAFF
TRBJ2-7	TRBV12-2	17	CASRLAPTGKRAYEQYF
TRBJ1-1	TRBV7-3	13	CASSRDRDTEAFF
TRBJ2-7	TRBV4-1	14	CASSQDRDSYEQYF
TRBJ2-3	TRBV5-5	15	CASSRLAGSTDTQYF
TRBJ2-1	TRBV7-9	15	CASPSGGGINNEQFF
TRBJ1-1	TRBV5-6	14	CASSLAAGNTEAFF
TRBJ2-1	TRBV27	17	CASSLTLMRSSYNEQFF
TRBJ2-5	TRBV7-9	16	CASSSTSGRAGVTQYF